Listed below are T cell receptor beta chains from one sample, sequenced in a study of T cells after posttransplantation cyclophosphamide. Clones were sequenced by immunoSEQ multiplex PCR, and TCRdb holds only the in-frame ones, with some missing. The sample lists roughly 21,000 clones, 65% to 90% occurring once. This specimen consisted of PBMCs, obtained around 53 weeks after allogeneic stem cell transplant with calcineurin inhibitor and methotrexate. The receptors come from a female patient aged 25-39 years who received an allogeneic stem cell transplant from an unrelated donor, was CMV-positive, and had acute and chronic GVHD. Some T cells may be provided by the graft donor. Both conserved end residues are part of each CDR3. Each record gives: V gene, D gene, clone size, J gene, CDR3 protein, CDR3 DNA. D genes are given only for firm matches. Not all rows give a size; the values are once, few, many and, for expanded clones, a class.

TRBV5-1	NA	NA	TRBJ1-5	CASSLVAGNQPQHF	TGCGCCAGCAGCTTGGTGGCAGGCAATCAGCCCCAGCATTTT
TRBV7-9	TRBD1	NA	TRBJ2-7	CASRTGTVVDEQYF	TGTGCCAGCAGAACCGGGACAGTCGTCGACGAGCAGTACTTC
TRBV10-3	TRBD2	NA	TRBJ2-7	CATAAASGVPPIYEQYF	TGTGCCACCGCGGCGGCTAGCGGGGTACCCCCCATTTACGAGCAGTACTTC
TRBV5-4	TRBD1	NA	TRBJ2-5	CASSIDRGETQYF	TGTGCCAGCAGCATTGACAGGGGTGAGACCCAGTACTTC
TRBV12-5	NA	NA	TRBJ2-1	CASVKIRTNEQFF	TGTGCTAGTGTAAAGATCAGAACCAATGAGCAGTTCTTC
TRBV5-4	NA	NA	TRBJ1-5	CASSSEGNQPQHF	TGTGCCAGCAGCTCCGAGGGTAATCAGCCCCAGCATTTT
TRBV18	NA	NA	TRBJ2-7	CASSPGASSYEQYF	TGTGCCAGCTCACCTGGGGCCAGCTCCTACGAGCAGTACTTC
TRBV6-5	TRBD1	once	TRBJ2-7	CASRSAGGYEQYF	TGTGCCAGCAGGTCTGCAGGGGGCTACGAGCAGTACTTC
TRBV5-1	NA	once	TRBJ1-2	CASATSAGAYGYTF	TGCGCCAGCGCAACCTCGGCAGGGGCCTATGGCTACACCTTC
TRBV15	TRBD1	once	TRBJ2-7	CATSRGKGTGVSISYF	TGTGCCACCAGCAGAGGGAAAGGGACAGGAGTCTCAATTAGTTACTTC
TRBV21-1	NA	once	TRBJ1-5	CAGDGTRNQPQHF	TGTGCCGGCGACGGGACTCGCAATCAGCCCCAGCATTTT
TRBV7-2	TRBD1	NA	TRBJ2-1	CASSRDRGTYEQFF	TGTGCCAGCAGCCGGGACAGGGGTACTTATGAGCAGTTCTTC
TRBV29-1	TRBD2	NA	TRBJ2-5	CSVDSGAQETQYF	TGCAGCGTTGATAGCGGGGCACAAGAGACCCAGTACTTC
TRBV7-3	TRBD2	NA	TRBJ2-3	CASSSRSSGGRDTQYF	TGTGCCAGCAGCTCTCGTTCTAGCGGGGGGAGAGATACGCAGTATTTT
TRBV7-6	NA	NA	TRBJ2-3	CASSQSGGLSTDTQYF	TGTGCCAGCAGTCAGTCAGGGGGGCTGAGCACAGATACGCAGTATTTT
TRBV7-9	TRBD2	NA	TRBJ2-3	CASSQGLAGGNLRDTQYF	TGTGCCAGCAGCCAAGGACTAGCGGGGGGTAACCTCCGGGATACGCAGTATTTT
TRBV27	TRBD2	few	TRBJ2-7	CASSYSTSLYEQYF	TGTGCCAGCAGTTACTCGACTAGCTTGTACGAGCAGTACTTC
TRBV7-8	TRBD1	NA	TRBJ2-3	CASSLARGTGWDPTQYF	TGTGCCAGCAGCTTAGCGCGAGGGACAGGGTGGGACCCCACGCAGTATTTT
TRBV30	NA	NA	TRBJ1-4	CAWSLYEKLFF	TGTGCCTGGAGCCTGTATGAAAAACTGTTTTTT
TRBV6-5	NA	NA	TRBJ2-7	CASRTSDTPYEQYF	TGTGCCAGCAGAACTTCGGACACTCCCTACGAGCAGTACTTC
TRBV29-1	TRBD2	NA	TRBJ2-3	CSHAGAADTQYF	TGCAGCCATGCGGGAGCGGCAGATACGCAGTATTTT
TRBV5-4	TRBD2	NA	TRBJ2-7	CASSLGTSGYEQYF	TGTGCCAGCAGCTTGGGGACTAGCGGCTACGAGCAGTACTTC
TRBV6-5	NA	NA	TRBJ1-6	CASSSGLRDNSPLHF	TGTGCCAGCAGTTCGGGATTAAGGGATAATTCACCCCTCCACTTT